Presented here are 13 T cell receptor beta chains from one specimen sequenced in a study of blood T cell repertoires in COVID-19 (dated by TCRdb to the early 2020s). Library prep was done by the immunoSEQ multiplex PCR assay. TCRdb retrieved this table from immuneACCESS and kept in-frame rearrangements only. Not all clones are present; in checked studies, unresolved V genes account for under half, and no reason is known for the remainder. The sample table holds around 72,000 clones, of which 83% were seen once. 15% to 20% of the sample is held by the ten biggest clonotypes. The material sequenced was peripheral blood. These receptors were taken from a woman of 80 years or more with acute or convalescent COVID-19.

The chain recombines TRBV5-1 with TRBJ2-7; 9 nucleotides align to TRBD1. The CDR3 has 14 amino acids. Germline V lookup: CDR1 SGHRS, CDR2 YFSETQ. The V gene end was trimmed by 4 bases and the J gene end by 3 bases; junction bases not matched to a gene: 5. As DNA, the CDR3 is TGCGCCAGCAGCCCCCGGGACAGGGACTACGAGCAGTACTTC. Translation gives CASSPRDRDYEQYF.

The V gene is TRBV11-2, the J gene TRBJ1-2; D is unclear. Trimming removed 0 bases from V and 3 bases from J, with 8 bases in between. This CDR3 contains 14 residues. The germline V gene has CDR1 SGHAT and CDR2 FQNNGV. CDR3 DNA sequence: TGTGCCAGCAGCTTAGATGAGAGGTACTATGGCTACACCTTC. Translated: CASSLDERYYGYTF.

The chain carries TRBV19 and TRBJ1-2; possibly TRBD1 for D (6 bases). This CDR3 region has 13 residues. Trimming pared 7 bases from V and 7 bases from J, leaving 16 bases between. Germline V gives CDR1 LNHDA, CDR2 SQIVND (reference sequence). As DNA, the CDR3 is TGTGCCAGTACTTGGAAGGGGGACGGTGGCTACACCTTC. Its protein product is CASTWKGDGGYTF.

This chain connects TRBV30 to TRBJ2-2; D possibly corresponds to TRBD2 (5 bases). Looked up from germline, CDR1 is GTSNPN and CDR2 is SVGIG (reference sequence). V shed 0 bases and J shed 7 bases, with 9 bases lying between them. The CDR3 sequence is 13 residues long. In DNA form, the CDR3 reads TGTGCCTGGAGTGTGAGAGGGATCGGGGAGCTGTTTTTT. Its protein is CAWSVRGIGELFF.

The chain employs TRBV29-1 and TRBJ1-2; tentatively, D is TRBD1 (5 bases). This CDR3 comprises 12 residues. In germline, CDR1 is SQVTM, CDR2 ANQGSEA. V was clipped by 2 bases and J by 4 bases, with 8 bases between them. CDR3 in DNA: TGCAGCGTTGAAATCGGGGGCTATGGCTACACCTTC. Translation: CSVEIGGYGYTF.

This clone was counted only a few times. The chain employs TRBV16 and TRBJ1-5; D is undetermined. The CDR3 is 14 residues long. Germline loops: CDR1 KGHSY, CDR2 FQNENV. Trimming removed 4 bases from V and 6 bases from J, with 13 bases in between. CDR3 sequence reads: CASSPEGSGQPQHF. The CDR3, as DNA: TGTGCCAGCAGCCCCGAGGGTTCGGGTCAGCCCCAGCATTTT.

The chain uses TRBV7-9 and TRBJ1-3; possible D gene TRBD1, 6 bases. V lost 5 bases to trimming and J lost 0 bases, with 23 bases between them. Germline values: CDR1 SEHNR, CDR2 FQNEAQ (reference sequence). CDR3 length: 19 residues. Written as DNA, the CDR3 is TGTGCCAGCAGCCCCGGGACATCCATCACGAGTACCTCTGGAAACACCATATATTTT. It is translated as CASSPGTSITSTSGNTIYF.

A single count supports this clone. The chain carries TRBV18 and TRBJ1-4, with D perhaps matching TRBD1 (5 bases). Trimming pared 6 bases from V and 0 bases from J, leaving 14 bases between. This CDR3 has 16 residues. Germline CDR1 and CDR2: KGHSH and LQKENI. This chain's CDR3 is CASSPGKGPTNEKLFF. The DNA for the CDR3 is TGTGCCAGCTCCCCAGGGAAGGGGCCAACTAATGAAAAACTGTTTTTT.

This rearrangement joins TRBV30 to TRBJ1-1; tentatively, D is TRBD1 (5 bases). CDR1 is GTSNPN and CDR2 is SVGIG in the germline V gene (reference sequence). The V end was cut by 4 bases, the J end by 4 bases, with 10 bases between. The CDR3 runs 12 residues. The CDR3 region is CAWTLQGTEAFF. CDR3 nucleotides: TGTGCCTGGACCCTCCAGGGCACTGAAGCTTTCTTT. The full variable domain, in which reference TRBV30 and TRBJ1-1 provide the parts outside the CDR3, is SQTIHQWPATLVQPVGSPLSLECTVEGTSNPNLYWYRQAAGRGLQLLFYSVGIGQISSEVPQNLSASRPQDRQFILSSKKLLLSDSGFYLCAWTLQGTEAFFGQGTRLTVV.

The chain couples TRBV7-9 to TRBJ2-1; TRBD2 agrees at 8 bases. CDR3 size: 13 residues. Looked up from germline, CDR1 is SEHNR and CDR2 is FQNEAQ (reference sequence). Trimming cost V 11 bases and J 0 bases; bases outside gene matches: 3. The DNA of the CDR3 is TGTGCCTTGAGCGGGAGCTCCTACAATGAGCAGTTCTTC. The encoded protein is CALSGSSYNEQFF.

This chain links TRBV19 with TRBJ2-7; 11 bases map to TRBD2. J lost 10 bases, V lost 3 bases, and 5 bases had no gene match. Germline CDR1 is LNHDA and CDR2 is SQIVND (reference sequence). The CDR3 runs to 13 residues. The DNA of the CDR3 is TGTGCCAGTAGTATCCATAGCGGGGGGGTACAGTACTTC. Encoded protein: CASSIHSGGVQYF.

The chain has TRBV5-6 and TRBJ2-1; 13 nucleotides align to TRBD2. Germline loops: CDR1 SGHDT, CDR2 YYEEEE. The CDR3 contains 15 residues. V shed 4 bases, J shed 4 bases, and the junction held 2 bases outside the gene matches. In DNA form, the CDR3 reads TGTGCCAGCAGCCCGGGACTAGCGGGATACAATGAGCAGTTCTTC. It specifies CASSPGLAGYNEQFF.

This rearrangement joins TRBV19 to TRBJ2-1, with 12 bases lining up with TRBD2. With 4 bases clipped from V and 8 bases from J, the junction kept 9 bases outside the gene matches. The CDR3 covers 16 residues. Looked up from germline, CDR1 is LNHDA and CDR2 is SQIVND (reference sequence). Here the CDR3 reads CASSTLAGGTGHEQFF. DNA of the CDR3: TGTGCCAGTAGTACACTAGCGGGGGGTACCGGGCATGAGCAGTTCTTC. The full variable domain, with the rest looked up from reference TRBV19 and TRBJ2-1, is DGGITQSPKYLFRKEGQNVTLSCEQNLNHDAMYWYRQDPGQGLRLIYYSQIVNDFQKGDIAEGYSVSREKKESFPLTVTSAQKNPTAFYLCASSTLAGGTGHEQFFGPGTRLTVL.